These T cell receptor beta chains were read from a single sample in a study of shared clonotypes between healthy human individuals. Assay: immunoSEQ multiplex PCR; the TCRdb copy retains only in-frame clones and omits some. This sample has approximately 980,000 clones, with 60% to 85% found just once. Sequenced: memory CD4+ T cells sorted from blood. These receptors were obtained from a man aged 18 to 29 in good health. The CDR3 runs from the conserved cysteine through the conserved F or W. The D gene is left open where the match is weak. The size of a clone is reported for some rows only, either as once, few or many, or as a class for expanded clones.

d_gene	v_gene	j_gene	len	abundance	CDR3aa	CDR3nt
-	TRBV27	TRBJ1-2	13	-	CAAQRPGRYGYTF	TGTGCCGCTCAACGGCCCGGACGGTATGGCTACACCTTC
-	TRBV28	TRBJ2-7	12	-	CASSWGEYEQYF	TGTGCCAGCAGTTGGGGCGAGTACGAGCAGTACTTC
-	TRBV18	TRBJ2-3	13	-	CASSPPTRDTQYF	TGTGCCAGCTCACCTCCGACTAGGGATACGCAGTATTTT
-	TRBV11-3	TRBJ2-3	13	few	CASSSTGSRAQYF	TGTGCCAGCAGCTCGACCGGGTCGCGTGCGCAGTATTTT
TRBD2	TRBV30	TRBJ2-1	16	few	CAWIPYSGRAYNEQFF	TGTGCCTGGATCCCTTATAGCGGGAGGGCCTACAATGAGCAGTTCTTC
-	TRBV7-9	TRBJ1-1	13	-	CASSLERLAEAFF	TGTGCCAGCAGCTTAGAAAGGCTGGCTGAAGCTTTCTTT
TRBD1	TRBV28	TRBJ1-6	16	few	CASSPSSGTGHSPLHF	TGTGCCAGCAGTCCATCGTCCGGGACAGGCCATTCACCCCTCCACTTT
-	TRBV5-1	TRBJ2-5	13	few	CASSLDRGRTQYF	TGCGCCAGCAGCTTGGATCGGGGAAGGACCCAGTACTTC
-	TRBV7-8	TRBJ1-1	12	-	CASSGFDREAFF	TGTGCCAGCAGCGGCTTCGACAGAGAAGCTTTCTTT
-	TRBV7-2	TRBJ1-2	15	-	CASSLGRLWRDGYTF	TGTGCCAGCAGCTTGGGCAGGCTTTGGAGAGATGGCTACACCTTC
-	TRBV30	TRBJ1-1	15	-	CAWSSDGRENTEAFF	TGTGCCTGGAGCTCGGACGGGAGGGAGAACACTGAAGCTTTCTTT
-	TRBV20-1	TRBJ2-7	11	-	CSASSRDEQYF	TGCAGTGCTAGTTCTAGGGACGAGCAGTACTTC
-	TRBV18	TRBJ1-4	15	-	CASSPGGYSGEKLFF	TGTGCCAGCTCACCAGGGGGGTACTCGGGTGAAAAACTGTTTTTT
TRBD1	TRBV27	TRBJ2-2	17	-	CASSLPTGTGGFGELFF	TGTGCCAGCAGTTTACCGACTGGGACAGGGGGCTTCGGGGAGCTGTTTTTT
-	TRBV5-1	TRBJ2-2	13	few	CASSLMGTGELFF	TGCGCCAGCAGCTTGATGGGGACCGGGGAGCTGTTTTTT
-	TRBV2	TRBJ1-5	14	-	CASSEATGDQPQHF	TGTGCCAGCAGTGAAGCGACGGGGGATCAGCCCCAGCATTTT
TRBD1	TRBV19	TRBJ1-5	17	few	CASSIAGGQGLRQPQHF	TGTGCCAGTAGTATAGCAGGGGGACAGGGTTTGCGTCAGCCCCAGCATTTT
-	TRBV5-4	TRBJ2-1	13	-	CASSSRADNEQFF	TGTGCCAGCAGCTCCCGGGCCGATAATGAGCAGTTCTTC
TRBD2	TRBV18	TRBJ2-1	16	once	CASSPRSGAGGNEQFF	TGTGCCAGCTCACCCCGAAGTGGCGCGGGAGGGAATGAGCAGTTCTTC
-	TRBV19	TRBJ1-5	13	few	CASSIQGSQPQHF	TGTGCCAGTAGTATACAGGGGTCTCAGCCCCAGCATTTT